These 4 T cell receptor beta chains share one sample of origin, sequenced in a study of T cells after yellow fever vaccination. One entry per CDR3 protein results from TCRdb running MiXCR on the 5' RACE reads. Found here are approximately 510,000 distinct CDR3 sequences, about a fifth of them singletons; the top ten hold about 16%. The source was PBMCs, collected about 20 days after the first yellow fever vaccination. The receptor set was obtained from a man aged 18 to 30 who received the YFV17D yellow fever vaccine.

The chain links TRBV6-5 to TRBJ2-1, with 10 bases aligning to TRBD2. J was trimmed by 7 bases and V by 4 bases; bases with no gene match: 10. CDR1 and CDR2 (germline): MNHEY, SVGAGI. This CDR3 comprises 16 residues. The chain's CDR3 is CASSSHLAGVGNEQFF. DNA for the CDR3: TGTGCCAGCAGTTCCCACCTAGCGGGGGTCGGGAATGAGCAGTTCTTC.

The chain recombines TRBV30 with TRBJ2-2; a possible D gene is TRBD2 (6 bases). Germline V gene lookup returns CDR1 GTSNPN and CDR2 SVGIG (reference sequence). The CDR3 has 14 residues. Between the trimmed V and J ends, which lost 0 bases and 4 bases, there was a span of 9 bases. The CDR3 loop is CAWSVGGFTGELFF. The CDR3 DNA is TGTGCCTGGAGTGTTGGAGGGTTCACCGGGGAGCTGTTTTTT.

The CDR3 DNA reads TGTGCCAGCAGCTTAAACCCAATGGGGATCTCCTCTGGAAACACCATATATTTT. Protein: CASSLNPMGISSGNTIYF. The chain is built from TRBV7-7 and TRBJ1-3; no clear D gene. Trimming shortened V by 2 bases and J by 0 bases, and 17 bases separated the two germline ends. The CDR3 extends over 18 amino acids. In germline, CDR1 is SSHAT, CDR2 FNYEAQ (reference sequence).

The chain couples TRBV6-2 or TRBV6-3 to TRBJ2-5, with D perhaps matching TRBD2 (6 bases). In germline, CDR1 is MNHEY, CDR2 SVGEGT. Trimming left V 4 bases short and J 2 bases short, with 11 bases between. The CDR3 is 14 residues long. For the CDR3, the DNA is TGTGCCAGCAGTTGGGCCGGGGGTCAAGAGACCCAGTACTTC. It specifies CASSWAGGQETQYF.